One sample yielded the 2 T cell receptor beta chains listed below, sequenced in a study of blood T cell repertoires in COVID-19. Produced via immunoSEQ multiplex PCR; TCRdb's table is partial and in-frame only. The sample contains roughly 64,000 clones, over 75% of which appear only once. Sequencing input: peripheral blood. The receptors come from a man aged 50-60 years with active COVID-19.

The chain has TRBV15 and TRBJ2-1, with 12 bases that match TRBD2. CDR1 and CDR2 from the germline V gene are LNHNV and YYDKDF (reference sequence). Trimming removed 0 bases from V and 4 bases from J; junction bases left unmatched: 7. The CDR3 runs to 18 residues. DNA of the CDR3: TGTGCCACCAGCAGAGATCAGACTAGCGGGAGTAGGTACAATGAGCAGTTCTTC. Translating it yields CATSRDQTSGSRYNEQFF.

The chain carries TRBV3-1 (or the pseudogene TRBV3-2) and TRBJ2-6, with 9 bases that match TRBD1. The length of the CDR3 is 16 residues. Germline assignment: CDR1 LGHDT and CDR2 YNNKEL (reference sequence). V lost 4 bases, J lost 0 bases, and 1 base stayed unmatched. CDR3 coding DNA: TGTGCCAGCAGCCCGGACAGGGGCTCTGGGGCCAACGTCCTGACTTTC. Its translation is CASSPDRGSGANVLTF.